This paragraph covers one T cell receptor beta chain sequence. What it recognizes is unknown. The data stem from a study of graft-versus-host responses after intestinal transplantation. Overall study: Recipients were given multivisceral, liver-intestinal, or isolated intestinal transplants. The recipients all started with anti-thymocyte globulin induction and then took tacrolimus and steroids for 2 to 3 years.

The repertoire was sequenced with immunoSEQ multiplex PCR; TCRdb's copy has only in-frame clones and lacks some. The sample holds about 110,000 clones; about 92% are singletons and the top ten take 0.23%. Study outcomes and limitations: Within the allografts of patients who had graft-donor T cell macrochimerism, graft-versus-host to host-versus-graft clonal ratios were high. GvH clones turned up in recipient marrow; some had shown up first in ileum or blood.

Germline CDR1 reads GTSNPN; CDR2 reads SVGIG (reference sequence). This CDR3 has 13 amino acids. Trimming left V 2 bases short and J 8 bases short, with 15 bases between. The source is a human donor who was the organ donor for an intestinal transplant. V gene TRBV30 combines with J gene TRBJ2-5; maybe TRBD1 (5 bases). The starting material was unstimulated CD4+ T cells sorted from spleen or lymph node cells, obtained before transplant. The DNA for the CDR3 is TGTGCCTGGAGTCAGGGTAGTTTGGAAACCCAGTACTTC. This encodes CAWSQGSLETQYF.